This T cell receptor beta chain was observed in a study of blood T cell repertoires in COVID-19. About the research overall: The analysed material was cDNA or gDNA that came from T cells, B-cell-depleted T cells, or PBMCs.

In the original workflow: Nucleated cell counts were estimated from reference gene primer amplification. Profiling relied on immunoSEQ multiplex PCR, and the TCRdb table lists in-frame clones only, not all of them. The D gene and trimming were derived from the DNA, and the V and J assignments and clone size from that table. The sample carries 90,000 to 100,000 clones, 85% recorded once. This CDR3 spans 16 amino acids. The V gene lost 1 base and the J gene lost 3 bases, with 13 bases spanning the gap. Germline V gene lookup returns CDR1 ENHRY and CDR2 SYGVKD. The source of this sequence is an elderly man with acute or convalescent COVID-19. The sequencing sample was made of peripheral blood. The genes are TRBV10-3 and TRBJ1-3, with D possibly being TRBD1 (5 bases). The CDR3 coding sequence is TGTGCCATCAGTGAGTTAGACAGTCGTTATGGAAACACCATATATTTT. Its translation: CAISELDSRYGNTIYF.